The rows below give T cell receptor beta chains drawn from one sample of a study of T-cell reconstitution after alpha-beta-depleted transplantation in children. Via MiXCR, TCRdb re-called the PCR reads, giving one row per CDR3 protein. The data contain about 280,000 distinct CDR3 sequences, more than 9% of them singletons. The source material was peripheral blood, sampled 180 days after TCRalphabeta/CD19-depleted stem cell transplant. These receptors were obtained from a male patient aged 2 to 9 who had a stem cell transplant for chronic granulomatous disease, so the T cells may come from the graft donor. Each CDR3 is given with its conserved first and last residue. D genes are given only for firm matches. The listing skips clone size in some rows; elsewhere it reads once, few, many or a size class.

D	length	size	V	J	CDR3	DNA
TRBD2	15	many	TRBV30	TRBJ2-1	CASQTSASSYNEQFF	TGTGCTAGTCAGACTAGCGCCAGCTCCTACAATGAGCAGTTCTTC
NA	14	many	TRBV6-4	TRBJ2-6	CASSDSAAANVLTF	TGTGCCAGCAGTGACTCGGCAGCGGCCAACGTCCTGACTTTC
NA	11	many	TRBV7-9	TRBJ2-1	CASSSPSEQFF	TGTGCCAGCAGCTCCCCCTCGGAGCAGTTCTTC
NA	13	many	TRBV27	TRBJ2-3	CASSQSAVDTQYF	TGTGCCAGCAGTCAGTCGGCGGTCGATACGCAGTATTTT
NA	15	NA	TRBV20-1	TRBJ2-4	CNARATGLAKNIQYF	TGCAATGCTAGAGCAACGGGACTGGCCAAAAACATTCAGTACTTC
NA	17	many	TRBV13	TRBJ2-1	CASSLTGPPRGDNEQFF	TGTGCCAGCAGCTTAACAGGTCCGCCAAGAGGGGACAATGAGCAGTTCTTC
TRBD2	14	many	TRBV27	TRBJ2-2	CASREDKNTGELFF	TGTGCCAGTCGGGAGGACAAAAACACCGGGGAGCTGTTTTTT
NA	15	many	TRBV10-3	TRBJ2-2	CAIRGEFANTGELFF	TGTGCCATCAGAGGGGAGTTCGCGAACACCGGGGAGCTGTTTTTT
NA	15	many	TRBV28	TRBJ1-2	CASSLSTNGHYGYTF	TGTGCCAGCAGTTTAAGTACGAACGGCCACTATGGCTACACCTTC
NA	15	many	TRBV4-1	TRBJ2-1	CASSQVLRELNEQFF	TGCGCCAGCAGCCAAGTCCTCCGGGAGTTGAATGAGCAGTTCTTC
NA	12	many	TRBV20-1	TRBJ1-1	CSAGGQTAEAFF	TGCAGTGCTGGAGGACAGACTGCTGAAGCTTTCTTT
TRBD1	14	many	TRBV7-9	TRBJ2-3	CASSPDREEDTQYF	TGTGCCAGCAGCCCGGACAGGGAGGAAGATACGCAGTATTTT
TRBD1	15	many	TRBV6-5	TRBJ1-2	CASSSPSGTAYGYTF	TGTGCCAGCAGTTCCCCTTCGGGGACAGCCTATGGCTACACCTTC
TRBD1	11	many	TRBV12-3/TRBV12-4	TRBJ1-4	CASSLDRAQFF	TGTGCCAGCAGCCTCGACAGGGCGCAGTTTTTT
NA	18	few	TRBV18	TRBJ2-3	CASSPLPPAGVSTDTQYF	TGTGCCAGCTCACCACTCCCCCCTGCAGGGGTGAGCACAGATACGCAGTATTTT
NA	17	many	TRBV7-8	TRBJ2-1	CASIKTSVGAIYNEQFF	TGTGCCAGCATCAAAACCAGCGTGGGGGCGATTTACAATGAGCAGTTCTTC
NA	12	many	TRBV6-2/TRBV6-3	TRBJ2-7	CASSYGRKEGYF	TGTGCCAGCAGTTACGGTCGCAAGGAGGGGTACTTC
NA	16	medium-sized	TRBV28	TRBJ2-2	CASSFPDPQTSGELFF	TGTGCCAGCAGTTTTCCCGACCCTCAGACAAGCGGGGAGCTGTTTTTT
NA	12	many	TRBV12-3/TRBV12-4	TRBJ1-2	CASRPRNYGYTF	TGTGCCAGCAGACCCCGCAACTATGGCTACACCTTC
NA	15	many	TRBV6-2/TRBV6-3	TRBJ1-1	CASSPLGRMNTEAFF	TGTGCCAGCAGCCCCCTGGGGCGCATGAACACTGAAGCTTTCTTT
NA	14	many	TRBV12-3/TRBV12-4	TRBJ2-1	CASSPAPGYNEQFF	TGTGCCAGCAGCCCCGCGCCGGGCTACAATGAGCAGTTCTTC
NA	13	many	TRBV20-1	TRBJ2-3	CSASGHSTDTQYF	TGCAGTGCTAGTGGGCATAGCACAGATACGCAGTATTTT
NA	16	many	TRBV4-3	TRBJ2-3	CASSQEAGRGTDTQYF	TGCGCCAGCAGCCAAGAGGCAGGGCGAGGCACAGATACGCAGTATTTT
TRBD1	15	many	TRBV19	TRBJ1-1	CAVKPIDRGVERAFF	TGTGCCGTCAAACCTATTGACAGGGGCGTGGAACGAGCTTTCTTT
TRBD2	18	few	TRBV4-3	TRBJ2-1	CASSQESWGASGANEQFF	TGCGCCAGCAGCCAAGAGAGTTGGGGGGCTAGCGGGGCCAATGAGCAGTTCTTC
NA	12	few	TRBV20-1	TRBJ2-1	CSARVAPHEQFF	TGCAGTGCTAGAGTGGCACCCCATGAGCAGTTCTTC
NA	13	many	TRBV5-6	TRBJ2-1	CASSFTPYNEQFF	TGTGCCAGCAGCTTTACACCATACAATGAGCAGTTCTTC
NA	15	many	TRBV6-5	TRBJ2-3	CASSNQGISTDTQYF	TGTGCCAGCAGTAACCAGGGGATTAGCACAGATACGCAGTATTTT
NA	14	few	TRBV5-4	TRBJ1-6	CASSLRFDNSPLHF	TGTGCCAGCAGCCTGCGGTTCGATAATTCACCCCTCCACTTT
NA	15	many	TRBV6-1	TRBJ2-1	CASSVLTGAEGEQFF	TGTGCCAGCAGTGTTTTAACGGGAGCGGAGGGTGAGCAGTTCTTC
TRBD2	16	many	TRBV20-1	TRBJ2-1	CSARDPAGGNYNEQFF	TGCAGTGCTAGAGATCCAGCGGGAGGTAACTACAATGAGCAGTTCTTC
NA	13	many	TRBV5-1	TRBJ2-5	CASSLTGVETQYF	TGCGCCAGCAGCTTGACAGGAGTGGAGACCCAGTACTTC
NA	13	few	TRBV7-9	TRBJ2-7	CASSLNWAYEQYF	TGTGCCAGCAGCTTAAATTGGGCCTACGAGCAGTACTTC
TRBD2	18	many	TRBV29-1	TRBJ2-7	CSVEKSSGGLLRLREQYF	TGCAGCGTTGAAAAGTCTAGCGGGGGCCTACTCCGTTTACGCGAGCAGTACTTC
TRBD1	15	many	TRBV7-2	TRBJ1-2	CASSLAPGTALGYTF	TGTGCCAGCAGCTTAGCCCCGGGGACAGCCTTAGGCTACACCTTC
NA	13	NA	TRBV18	TRBJ1-1	CASCVPGEVEAFF	TGTGCCAGCTGTGTCCCGGGCGAAGTTGAAGCTTTCTTT
NA	13	many	TRBV27	TRBJ1-1	CASSSQGYYEAFF	TGTGCCAGCAGTTCACAGGGTTACTATGAGGCTTTCTTT
TRBD1	16	many	TRBV5-1	TRBJ2-3	CASSWVPGGRADTQYF	TGCGCCAGCAGCTGGGTCCCAGGGGGCAGAGCAGATACGCAGTATTTT
TRBD1	16	many	TRBV12-3/TRBV12-4	TRBJ1-3	CASSNPGTDSGNTIYF	TGTGCCAGCAGTAATCCCGGGACAGACTCTGGAAACACCATATATTTT
TRBD2	17	many	TRBV10-2	TRBJ2-5	CASNPGRLAEILETQYF	TGCGCCAGCAACCCGGGAAGACTAGCAGAGATCTTAGAGACCCAGTACTTC
NA	15	many	TRBV5-6	TRBJ2-3	CASSWRRISTDTQYF	TGTGCCAGCAGCTGGCGTAGAATTTCGACAGATACGCAGTATTTT
NA	15	many	TRBV6-1	TRBJ1-5	CASSEAREYSQPQHF	TGTGCCAGCAGTGAAGCGAGGGAATACTCTCAGCCCCAGCATTTT
TRBD2	16	many	TRBV20-1	TRBJ2-1	CSARVPAGETLNEQFF	TGCAGTGCTAGAGTCCCGGCGGGAGAAACGCTAAATGAGCAGTTCTTC
TRBD1	14	many	TRBV29-1	TRBJ1-2	CSVEDLGQGYGYTF	TGCAGCGTTGAAGATCTTGGACAGGGCTATGGCTACACCTTC
NA	16	many	TRBV29-1	TRBJ2-1	CSVDRWTSRGPNEQFF	TGCAGCGTTGACCGATGGACTTCCCGAGGGCCCAATGAGCAGTTCTTC
TRBD1	14	few	TRBV19	TRBJ2-7	CASSMPGGVYEQYF	TGTGCCAGTAGTATGCCAGGGGGAGTCTACGAGCAGTACTTC
NA	13	NA	TRBV5-1	TRBJ1-1	CASSLGGTAEAFF	TGCGCCAGCAGCTTGGGAGGGACCGCTGAAGCTTTCTTT
TRBD2	15	many	TRBV20-1	TRBJ2-3	CSARRLAGGTDTQYF	TGCAGTGCTAGAAGACTAGCGGGGGGTACAGATACGCAGTATTTT
TRBD2	16	many	TRBV20-1	TRBJ2-5	CSARALAGGPGETQYF	TGCAGTGCTAGAGCATTGGCGGGAGGGCCGGGAGAGACCCAGTACTTC